These T cell receptor beta chains were read from a single sample in a study of Ad26.COV2.S vaccination and SARS-CoV-2 variants. Data came from immunoSEQ multiplex PCR; TCRdb stores just in-frame clones and leaves some out. The sample lists fewer than 800,000 clones, more than 70% occurring once. The sample consisted of peripheral blood, taken in a trial of Ad26.COV2.S vaccine versus placebo. All receptors come from a person between 18 and 65 years old who received the Ad26.COV2.S COVID-19 vaccine or a placebo. Both conserved end residues are part of each CDR3. Each record gives: CDR3 DNA, CDR3 protein, clone size, D gene, J gene, V gene. D genes are given only for firm matches. Clone size is given for some rows only: seen once, a few or many times, or a class if the clone is expanded.

TGTGCCAGCAGTTTCGCCGTACCGGGACAGGAAATGGATTGGACCGGGGAGCTGTTTTTT CASSFAVPGQEMDWTGELFF . TRBD1 TRBJ2-2 TRBV27
TGTGCCATCAGTGAGTCACGGGACTCTGGAAACACCATATATTTT CAISESRDSGNTIYF once . TRBJ1-3 TRBV10-3
TGCGCCAGCAGCTTCCAGCCATCTAACTATGGCTACACCTTC CASSFQPSNYGYTF . . TRBJ1-2 TRBV5-1
TGTGCCAGCAGCCCCGGGACAGGGGGCTATGGCTACACCTTC CASSPGTGGYGYTF . TRBD1 TRBJ1-2 TRBV7-9
TGTGCCAGCAGCTTGGCGGGGTCGGTGTATCAGCCCCAGCATTTT CASSLAGSVYQPQHF . . TRBJ1-5 TRBV5-6
TGTGCCAGCAGCTTAAACCAGGGAAGCTACGAGCAGTACTTC CASSLNQGSYEQYF few . TRBJ2-7 TRBV7-9
TGTGCCAGCAGCCAAGTTGGGACTCGCGGGACCTTCACAGATACGCAGTATTTT CASSQVGTRGTFTDTQYF . . TRBJ2-3 TRBV4-2
TGTGCCAGCAGGAGGACTAGCGACAGGGAGACCCAGTACTTC CASRRTSDRETQYF . TRBD2 TRBJ2-5 TRBV7-2
TGTGCCAGCAGCTTTGGGACAGGGGGCTACGAGCAGTACTTC CASSFGTGGYEQYF . TRBD1 TRBJ2-7 TRBV7-2
TGTGCCAGCAGCTTAGGAGAGGGGACCGGGGAGCTGTTTTTT CASSLGEGTGELFF . . TRBJ2-2 TRBV7-2
TGTGCCAGCAGATTAGCGGACAATGAGCAGTTCTTC CASRLADNEQFF few . TRBJ2-1 TRBV12-3/TRBV12-4
TGTGCCAGCAAATCCCCGGAGGGGGAAGGTAATGAGCAGTTCTTC CASKSPEGEGNEQFF . . TRBJ2-1 TRBV6-5
TGTGCCAGCAGCTACTGGACGGGGGAGCTGTTTTTT CASSYWTGELFF . . TRBJ2-2 TRBV7-9
TGTGCCAGCAGCTTAGGCGGGAGCGGGGCAGATACGCAGTATTTT CASSLGGSGADTQYF once TRBD2 TRBJ2-3 TRBV7-6
TGTGCCACCAGTGAGGCGGGATCCGAGGGGGGTGAGCAGTTCTTC CATSEAGSEGGEQFF . . TRBJ2-1 TRBV24-1
TGCGCCAGCAGCCGACTAAATACTGAAGCTTTCTTT CASSRLNTEAFF many . TRBJ1-1 TRBV5-1
TGTGCCAGCAGCTTAGGGCACAGGGGGCCCTACACCGGGGAGCTGTTTTTT CASSLGHRGPYTGELFF once TRBD1 TRBJ2-2 TRBV7-9
TGTGCCAGCAGCTCCGGGACAGACTATCAGCCCCAGCATTTT CASSSGTDYQPQHF few TRBD1 TRBJ1-5 TRBV5-5
TGTGCCAGCAGCTCGACAGGGGGCATAGGTGGCAATCAGCCCCAGCATTTT CASSSTGGIGGNQPQHF . TRBD1 TRBJ1-5 TRBV7-9
TGTGCCAGCTCGGACAGAAGGAACACTGAAGCTTTCTTT CASSDRRNTEAFF . . TRBJ1-1 TRBV27
TGTGCCAGCAGCGTGTCAGCGGGGTACGAGCAGTACTTC CASSVSAGYEQYF . TRBD2 TRBJ2-7 TRBV9
TGTGCCAGCAGTGACGGGACAGAGCAAGAGACCCAGTACTTC CASSDGTEQETQYF . TRBD1 TRBJ2-5 TRBV2
TGCGCCAGCAGTGACCGGGACCCCGTTGGGGGAGATGGCTACACCTTC CASSDRDPVGGDGYTF . . TRBJ1-2 TRBV5-1
TGTGCCAGCAGTTTCAGCGGGAGGGCCGATAATGAGCAGTTCTTC CASSFSGRADNEQFF . TRBD2 TRBJ2-1 TRBV7-2
TGTGCCAGCCGATGGGACAGCAATCAGCCCCAGCATTTT CASRWDSNQPQHF . . TRBJ1-5 TRBV7-2
TGTGCCAGTAGTATGCGCTTCGGGGGCTACACCTTC CASSMRFGGYTF . . TRBJ1-2 TRBV19
TGTGCCAGCAGCTCTACAGCTTCTGGGGCCAACGTCCTGACTTTC CASSSTASGANVLTF . . TRBJ2-6 TRBV7-3
TGTGCCACCTCTAAGGGGCAGAACTATGGCTACACCTTC CATSKGQNYGYTF . . TRBJ1-2 TRBV24-1
TGTGCCAGCAGTGATTCAAGGGGGGTCACTAACTATGGCTACACCTTC CASSDSRGVTNYGYTF . . TRBJ1-2 TRBV6-1
TGCAGTGCTAGTCCCCCGGGACAGGCTGGCACAGATACGCAGTATTTT CSASPPGQAGTDTQYF once TRBD1 TRBJ2-3 TRBV20-1
TGCAGCGTTGAATGGGGGGCAACCTACAATGAGCAGTTCTTC CSVEWGATYNEQFF . . TRBJ2-1 TRBV29-1
TGTGCCAGTAGGGGACAGGGAAGGGTAACTAATGAAAAACTGTTTTTT CASRGQGRVTNEKLFF . TRBD1 TRBJ1-4 TRBV19
TGCGCCAGCAGCCAAGATAAGGCACTGAAAGCTTTCTTT CASSQDKALKAFF . . TRBJ1-1 TRBV4-1
TGTGCCACCAGCAGACCCCTAAGGAGTGAGCAGTTCTTC CATSRPLRSEQFF . . TRBJ2-1 TRBV15
TGTGCCACCAGCAAAGGGCAGGGAGGTTCACCCCTCCACTTT CATSKGQGGSPLHF . . TRBJ1-6 TRBV15